The 16 T cell receptor beta chains given below trace back to one sample, sequenced in a study of blood T cell repertoires in COVID-19. Generated by immunoSEQ multiplex PCR, the TCRdb table keeps only in-frame clones and is missing some. The sample records 200,000 to 250,000 clones, about nine tenths being singletons. What was sequenced was PBMCs or T cells enriched from blood (not recorded which). The source is a woman aged 30 to 39 with acute COVID-19.

V and J are TRBV3-1 (or the pseudogene TRBV3-2) and TRBJ2-7; 8 bases match TRBD1. V gave up 6 bases and J gave up 0 bases; unmatched junction bases: 7. Germline V gene data show CDR1 as LGHDT and CDR2 as YNNKEL (reference sequence). The CDR3 sequence is 15 residues long. CDR3 region: CASSYQGAISYEQYF. CDR3 DNA: TGTGCCAGCAGTTACCAGGGGGCCATCTCCTACGAGCAGTACTTC.

The V call is TRBV3-1 (or the pseudogene TRBV3-2), the J call TRBJ1-2; no clear D gene. With 0 bases removed from V and 4 bases from J, the gap between germline ends came to 6 bases. Per germline, CDR1 LGHDT and CDR2 YNNKEL (reference sequence). CDR3 size: 13 residues. CDR3 coding DNA: TGTGCCAGCAGCCAAGAACAGACCTATGGCTACACCTTC. Protein sequence: CASSQEQTYGYTF.

This chain connects TRBV5-8 to TRBJ1-5; no reliable D call. The CDR3 sequence is 15 residues long. CDR1 and CDR2 from the germline V gene are SGHTS and YDEGEE. The ends were cut back, 0 bases at V and 0 bases at J, with 7 bases in the middle. CDR3 sequence reads: CASSLGATSNQPQHF. CDR3 bases: TGTGCCAGCAGCTTGGGGGCCACTAGCAATCAGCCCCAGCATTTT.

This chain uses TRBV19 with TRBJ2-2; TRBD2 matches at 10 bases. Germline CDR1 LNHDA, CDR2 SQIVND (reference sequence). V gave up 6 bases and J gave up 2 bases; unmatched junction bases: 6. The CDR3 length is 16 residues. The CDR3 spells CASRRSGGLNTGELFF. The CDR3 bases are TGTGCCAGTAGACGTAGCGGGGGGCTTAACACCGGGGAGCTGTTTTTT.

The J gene is TRBJ1-3, the V gene TRBV19, with D possibly matching TRBD1 (5 bases). The CDR3 totals 14 residues. Trimming removed 2 bases from V and 2 bases from J, with 7 bases in between. Germline V CDR1 and CDR2: LNHDA, SQIVND (reference sequence). The CDR3 nucleotides read TGTGCCAGTAGTATAAGGACAACTGGAAACACCATATATTTT. Protein product: CASSIRTTGNTIYF.

The chain is built from TRBV7-8 and TRBJ1-4; D is perhaps TRBD1 (6 bases). The CDR3 has 15 amino acids. V lost 3 bases and J lost 6, with 14 bases in between. The germline gives CDR1 SGHVS, CDR2 FQNEAQ. The CDR3 is CASSLGAHEHEKLFF. The CDR3 region has the DNA TGTGCCAGCAGCTTGGGGGCACACGAACATGAAAAACTGTTTTTT. The full variable domain, its missing parts supplied by reference TRBV7-8 and TRBJ1-4, is GAGVSQSPRYKVAKRGQDVALRCDPISGHVSLFWYQQALGQGPEFLTYFQNEAQLDKSGLPSDRFFAERPEGSVSTLKIQRTQQEDSAVYLCASSLGAHEHEKLFFGSGTQLSVL.

The chain uses TRBV29-1 and TRBJ1-2, with 9 bases that match TRBD1. With 2 bases clipped from V and 4 bases from J, the junction kept 8 bases outside the gene matches. The CDR3 totals 15 residues. Germline V gene data show CDR1 as SQVTM and CDR2 as ANQGSEA. This CDR3 reads CSVEPSTGGSYGYTF. CDR3 sequence (DNA): TGCAGCGTTGAACCGTCGACAGGGGGAAGCTATGGCTACACCTTC.

The V and J genes are TRBV15 and TRBJ1-2; TRBD1 aligns across 8 bases. The CDR3 has 14 residues. Germline V CDR1 and CDR2: LNHNV, YYDKDF (reference sequence). V dropped 3 bases and J dropped 8; count of bases not matched to a gene: 8. CDR3 sequence: CATSRERQGRGYTF. CDR3 in DNA: TGTGCCACCAGCAGGGAAAGACAGGGGCGAGGCTACACCTTC.

This chain uses TRBV6-4 with TRBJ2-3; TRBD1 agrees at 7 bases. The germline V gene has CDR1 MRHNA and CDR2 SNTAGT. This CDR3 is built from 16 residues. V trimming: 0 bases; J trimming: 4 bases; junction bases outside the gene matches: 7. CDR3 sequence reads: CASSDSAGGSADTQYF. In nucleotides, the CDR3 is TGTGCCAGCAGTGACTCAGCAGGGGGTTCCGCAGATACGCAGTATTTT.

This rearrangement joins TRBV28 to TRBJ1-5; the match to TRBD1 covers 8 bases. The CDR3 sequence is 17 residues long. Per germline, CDR1 MDHEN and CDR2 SYDVKM. The trim removed 6 bases at V and 4 bases at J, leaving 14 bases unmatched. The chain's CDR3 is CASRLRGLMVRNQPQHF. CDR3 bases: TGTGCCAGCAGGCTCAGGGGGCTTATGGTAAGGAATCAGCCCCAGCATTTT. The full variable domain, its missing parts supplied by reference TRBV28 and TRBJ1-5, is DVKVTQSSRYLVKRTGEKVFLECVQDMDHENMFWYRQDPGLGLRLIYFSYDVKMKEKGDIPEGYSVSREKKERFSLILESASTNQTSMYLCASRLRGLMVRNQPQHFGDGTRLSIL.

The rearrangement joins TRBV7-9 to TRBJ1-5; no firm D call. The germline V gene has CDR1 SEHNR and CDR2 FQNEAQ (reference sequence). The ends were cut back, 8 bases at V and 3 bases at J, with 5 bases in the middle. This CDR3 comprises 11 residues. The CDR3 spells CASGDNQPQHF. As DNA, the CDR3 is TGTGCCAGCGGAGACAATCAGCCCCAGCATTTT.

V and J are TRBV6-1 and TRBJ1-5; D is possibly TRBD1 (6 bases). The CDR3 spans 16 residues. In germline, CDR1 is MNHNS, CDR2 SASEGT. V gave up 1 base and J gave up 5 bases, with 15 bases separating them. The CDR3, as DNA: TGTGCCAGCAGTGAAGAGAGCAGGGGACAATATCAGCCCCAGCATTTT. Protein: CASSEESRGQYQPQHF.

The chain recombines TRBV5-1 with TRBJ2-1; 7 positions match TRBD1. Trimming cost V 0 bases and J 1 base; bases outside gene matches: 7. Germline CDR1 is SGHRS and CDR2 is YFSETQ. The CDR3 length is 17 residues. CDR3: CASSLGHYRGSYNEQFF. CDR3 sequence (DNA): TGCGCCAGCAGCTTGGGGCACTACAGGGGATCCTACAATGAGCAGTTCTTC.

The chain couples TRBV19 to TRBJ1-4; unclear D gene. This CDR3 has 14 residues. V was cut by 0 bases and J by 5 bases, with 7 bases left in between. Per germline, CDR1 LNHDA and CDR2 SQIVND (reference sequence). The CDR3, as DNA: TGTGCCAGTAGTATAGACAGGCAAAATGAAAAACTGTTTTTT. Protein: CASSIDRQNEKLFF. Combining the CDR3 with reference TRBV19 and TRBJ1-4 gives the whole variable domain DGGITQSPKYLFRKEGQNVTLSCEQNLNHDAMYWYRQDPGQGLRLIYYSQIVNDFQKGDIAEGYSVSREKKESFPLTVTSAQKNPTAFYLCASSIDRQNEKLFFGSGTQLSVL.

The chain couples TRBV18 to TRBJ2-5; 9 bases agree with TRBD2. The V segment lost 4 bases and the J segment 3 bases; nucleotides outside the gene matches: 9. The CDR3 loop spans 16 amino acids. The germline gives CDR1 KGHSH, CDR2 LQKENI. The CDR3 sequence is CASSLLGGGAKETQYF. CDR3 sequence (DNA): TGTGCCAGCTCACTCCTTGGCGGGGGGGCGAAAGAGACCCAGTACTTC.

This clone came up once. The chain employs TRBV3-1 (or the pseudogene TRBV3-2) and TRBJ2-3; possibly TRBD2 for D (6 bases). Germline CDR1 is LGHDT and CDR2 is YNNKEL (reference sequence). Trimming stripped 6 bases from V and 0 bases from J, with 13 bases between. The CDR3 contains 15 residues. The CDR3 loop reads CASRYAGGSTDTQYF. The CDR3 nucleotides read TGTGCCAGCAGATATGCCGGGGGTAGCACAGATACGCAGTATTTT.